This T cell receptor beta chain came from a study of T cells after yellow fever vaccination. About the research overall: In the case of low-cell-number fractions, SMART-Seq v4 Ultra Low Input was used for preparation.

UMIs were added to TCR cDNA along with a universal primer site when it was made by 5'RACE template switching. From the 5' RACE reads, TCRdb called clonotypes with MiXCR, one entry per CDR3 protein. Of around 67,000 distinct CDR3 sequences in the sample, roughly 6.9% were seen once. The V gene's germline CDR1 is MNHEY and CDR2 SVGEGT. Trimming cost V 4 bases and J 5 bases, with 14 bases left between them. The CDR3 spans 14 residues. This clonotype has a count of ten or more. The starting material was CD8+ T cells sorted from PBMCs, obtained 5 days after the first yellow fever vaccination. The receptor was derived from a man younger than 35 who received the YFV17D yellow fever vaccine. The V gene is TRBV6-2 or TRBV6-3, the J gene TRBJ1-2; D gene uncertain. CDR3: CASSSGLVTYGYTF. CDR3 sequence (DNA): TGTGCCAGCAGTTCTGGACTTGTCACATATGGCTACACCTTC.